Listed here are 24 T cell receptor beta chains from one sample, sequenced in a study of cytomegalovirus exposure and HLA in healthy donors. A multiplex PCR was run with 60 Vbeta primers and 13 Jbeta primers. TCRdb keeps only in-frame clones here, not all; method: immunoSEQ multiplex PCR. Of under 250,000 clones listed, over 80% are singletons. The specimen sequenced was PBMCs. The receptors come from a boy aged 2 to 9 in good health and CMV-seronegative.

This clone was picked up a small number of times. V is TRBV10-1 and J is TRBJ1-1; D unresolved. Germline V gene data show CDR1 as WNHNN and CDR2 as SYGVQD (reference sequence). V dropped 4 bases and J dropped 3 bases, with 6 bases sitting between them. The CDR3 runs 12 residues. The CDR3 spells CASSGRDTEAFF. The CDR3 region has the DNA TGCGCCAGCAGTGGACGGGACACTGAAGCTTTCTTT.

The chain carries TRBV15 and TRBJ1-2; tentatively, D is TRBD1 (5 bases). There are 15 residues in the CDR3. Germline lookup yields CDR1 LNHNV and CDR2 YYDKDF (reference sequence). V was shortened by 0 bases and J by 8 bases, with 16 bases between the two germline ends. The CDR3 bases are TGTGCCACCAGCAGAGACGGGGGACTAGAGAGAGGCTACACCTTC. It translates to CATSRDGGLERGYTF. The variable domain in full, with the rest retrieved from reference TRBV15 and TRBJ1-2, is DAMVIQNPRYQVTQFGKPVTLSCSQTLNHNVMYWYQQKSSQAPKLLFHYYDKDFNNEADTPDNFQSRRPNTSFCFLDIRSPGLGDTAMYLCATSRDGGLERGYTFGSGTRLTVV.

This chain joins TRBV30 and TRBJ2-5; TRBD1 agrees at 9 bases. V dropped 1 base and J dropped 1; count of bases not matched to a gene: 4. Germline V gene sequence: CDR1 GTSNPN, CDR2 SVGIG (reference sequence). The CDR3 loop spans 15 amino acids. CDR3 residues: CAWSGGTGSQETQYF. As DNA, the CDR3 is TGTGCCTGGAGTGGGGGGACAGGGAGCCAAGAGACCCAGTACTTC.

The chain has TRBV6-1 and TRBJ2-7, with D perhaps matching TRBD1 (7 bases). This CDR3 spans 14 amino acids. The V end lost 4 bases, the J end lost 0 bases, and 10 bases lay between the germline ends. Germline assignment: CDR1 MNHNS and CDR2 SASEGT. In nucleotides, the CDR3 is TGTGCCAGCAGTGGGAGGGACAGCTCCTACGAGCAGTACTTC. It specifies CASSGRDSSYEQYF.

Only a few counts were recorded for this clone. The rearrangement joins TRBV7-6 to TRBJ2-7, with a tentative D call TRBD1 (5 bases). From germline, CDR1 is SGHVS and CDR2 FNYEAQ. The CDR3 sequence is 15 residues long. Trimming shortened V by 0 bases and J by 2 bases, and 11 bases separated the two germline ends. CDR3 DNA sequence: TGTGCCAGCAGCTTAGCGATTGGGGCAGCCTACGAGCAGTACTTC. Protein product: CASSLAIGAAYEQYF.

This sequence joins TRBV6-1 and TRBJ1-2; D is ambiguous. The V end was cut by 5 bases, the J end by 3 bases, with 10 bases between. Germline CDR1 reads MNHNS; CDR2 reads SASEGT. This CDR3 region has 13 residues. Here the CDR3 DNA reads TGTGCCAGCAGTTTAATAGAGGACTATGGCTACACCTTC. This gives the protein CASSLIEDYGYTF.

Written as DNA, the CDR3 is TGTGCCAGCAGTGAAGTCAGGGGTGAGCAGTTCTTC. It specifies CASSEVRGEQFF. The chain is built from TRBV6-1 and TRBJ2-1; TRBD1 might be the D (6 bases). The V and J ends lost 1 base and 9 bases respectively, with 7 bases between them. This CDR3 is 12 amino acids long. Germline CDR1 is MNHNS and CDR2 is SASEGT.

The genes are TRBV29-1 and TRBJ2-7; TRBD1 matches 8 bases. V lost 6 bases and J lost 9; bases outside the gene matches: 10. The germline V gene encodes CDR1 SQVTM and CDR2 ANQGSEA. This CDR3 is built from 12 residues. DNA for the CDR3: TGCAGCGTAGGGACAGGACAACAAGTGCAGTACTTC. Translation gives CSVGTGQQVQYF.

The chain is built from TRBV19 and TRBJ1-3; 11 positions match TRBD1. The CDR3 runs to 13 residues. Germline V CDR1 and CDR2: LNHDA, SQIVND (reference sequence). Trimming took 5 bases from V and 8 from J; bases not matched to a gene: 2. CDR3: CASSPGQGDTIYF. CDR3 bases: TGTGCCAGTAGTCCGGGACAGGGGGACACCATATATTTT.

Worth noting for this clone: Different DNA sequences within this sample yield the same CDR3. V is TRBV5-1 and J is TRBJ2-7, with TRBD2 identical over 10 bases. Germline V gene sequence: CDR1 SGHRS, CDR2 YFSETQ. CDR3 length: 14 amino acids. J lost 2 bases, V lost 1 base, and 0 bases had no gene match. The CDR3 loop is CASSLTSGAYEQYF. CDR3 nucleotide sequence: TGCGCCAGCAGCTTGACTAGCGGGGCCTACGAGCAGTACTTC.

The gene calls are TRBV9 and TRBJ1-4; TRBD1 matches at 10 bases. The J segment lost 3 bases and the V segment lost 3 bases, leaving 5 bases of the junction unmatched. CDR1 and CDR2 from the germline V gene are SGDLS and YYNGEE. The CDR3 loop spans 16 amino acids. CDR3 nucleotide sequence: TGTGCCAGCAGCGGGGACAGGGGTGCGCCTAATGAAAAACTGTTTTTT. Amino acid sequence: CASSGDRGAPNEKLFF.

The CDR3 sequence is CASSPGTGWEQYF. DNA for the CDR3: TGTGCCAGTAGTCCCGGGACAGGGTGGGAGCAGTACTTC. The rearrangement uses TRBV19 and TRBJ2-7; 9 nucleotides agree with TRBD1. From germline, CDR1 is LNHDA and CDR2 SQIVND (reference sequence). There are 13 residues in the CDR3. Trimming at V came to 5 bases and at J to 7 bases, leaving 6 bases not matched to a gene.

The rearrangement links TRBV6-5 to TRBJ2-7, with 8 bases aligning to TRBD1. CDR3 size: 13 residues. Germline V gene data show CDR1 as MNHEY and CDR2 as SVGAGI. V lost 6 bases and J lost 3; bases outside the gene matches: 4. The CDR3 region has the DNA TGTGCCAGCAGCCCGGGACAGGTCTACGAGCAGTACTTC. Protein: CASSPGQVYEQYF.

J is TRBJ2-1 and V is TRBV11-2; TRBD2 matches at 15 bases. Unmatched junction bases numbered 11, after V lost 5 bases and J lost 15 bases. This CDR3 spans 15 amino acids. Germline V CDR1 and CDR2: SGHAT, FQNNGV. CDR3 region: CASSPVPGLAGGLFF. The CDR3 DNA follows: TGTGCCAGCAGCCCAGTCCCGGGACTAGCGGGAGGCCTGTTCTTC.

This chain joins TRBV5-6 and TRBJ2-5, with TRBD1 identical over 9 bases. The V gene end was trimmed by 2 bases and the J gene end by 4 bases; junction bases not matched to a gene: 3. CDR3 length: 14 residues. Germline assignment: CDR1 SGHDT and CDR2 YYEEEE. In DNA, the CDR3 is TGTGCCAGCAGCTTTTGGACAGGGGTAGAGACCCAGTACTTC. Protein product: CASSFWTGVETQYF.

The chain links TRBV6-1 to TRBJ1-1; D is unclear. CDR1 is MNHNS and CDR2 is SASEGT in the germline V gene. The CDR3 length is 12 residues. V dropped 6 bases and J dropped 3 bases, with 8 bases sitting between them. The CDR3 bases are TGTGCCAGCAGCGCCCAGGACACTGAAGCTTTCTTT. This translates into CASSAQDTEAFF.

The gene calls are TRBV19 and TRBJ1-2; no firm D call. V was pared by 1 base and J by 5 bases, with 5 bases between. The CDR3 has 12 residues. Germline CDR1 LNHDA, CDR2 SQIVND (reference sequence). The CDR3 DNA is TGTGCCAGTAGTATAGCCAGTTATGGCTACACCTTC. Translating gives CASSIASYGYTF.

V is TRBV28 and J is TRBJ2-5; 11 bases line up with TRBD1. The CDR3 sequence is 16 residues long. Trimming removed 6 bases from V and 5 bases from J; junction bases left unmatched: 11. Per the germline V gene, CDR1 is MDHEN and CDR2 is SYDVKM. The CDR3 DNA reads TGTGCCAGCAGCTCAGGGGGACAGGGGGGACGGGAGACCCAGTACTTC. Protein sequence: CASSSGGQGGRETQYF.

This clone was seen more than once but under ten times. The gene calls are TRBV6-1 and TRBJ2-7, with D tentatively TRBD1 (6 bases). The germline gives CDR1 MNHNS, CDR2 SASEGT. This CDR3 spans 10 amino acids. The germline V and J ends were trimmed by 6 bases and 11 bases, with 11 bases remaining between them. The CDR3 nucleotides read TGTGCCAGCAGAGGAGCAGGGGAGTACTTC. Its translation: CASRGAGEYF.

This clone was seen a handful of times. The V and J genes are TRBV30 and TRBJ1-5, with a possible D match to TRBD1 (5 bases). Looked up from germline, CDR1 is GTSNPN and CDR2 is SVGIG (reference sequence). The CDR3 is made up of 15 amino acids. The V end lost 2 bases, the J end lost 5 bases, and 16 bases lay between the germline ends. CDR3 sequence: CAWSPTLTGDQPQHF. DNA for the CDR3: TGTGCCTGGAGTCCGACGTTAACAGGAGATCAGCCCCAGCATTTT.

This clone turned up a few times. The chain employs TRBV7-9 and TRBJ1-2; D gene uncertain. Trimming pared 5 bases from V and 8 bases from J, leaving 15 bases between. CDR3 size: 13 residues. Germline CDR1 is SEHNR and CDR2 is FQNEAQ (reference sequence). CDR3: CASSLGEVRGYTF. The DNA for the CDR3 is TGTGCCAGCAGCCTCGGGGAGGTTAGGGGCTACACCTTC.

The gene calls are TRBV4-2 and TRBJ2-1, with D unresolved. The CDR3 runs to 17 residues. V was cut by 1 base and J by 3 bases, with 16 bases left in between. Germline V lookup: CDR1 LGHNA, CDR2 YNFKEQ. The CDR3 nucleotides read TGTGCCAGCAGCCAAGCCAGCCGAGGCCTTAACTACAATGAGCAGTTCTTC. Its translation is CASSQASRGLNYNEQFF.

The genes are TRBV5-1 and TRBJ1-3, with 9 bases matching TRBD1. Germline V gene lookup returns CDR1 SGHRS and CDR2 YFSETQ. This CDR3 is 17 amino acids long. The V and J ends lost 2 bases and 2 bases, in that order; junction bases with no gene match: 8. The CDR3 nucleotides read TGCGCCAGCAGCTTCGATTACAGGGGGCTTACTGGAAACACCATATATTTT. Translation gives CASSFDYRGLTGNTIYF.

V and J are TRBV6-5 and TRBJ1-1, with 10 bases identical to TRBD1. V gave up 2 bases and J gave up 3 bases; unmatched junction bases: 6. The CDR3 spans 16 residues. Germline-derived CDR1 and CDR2 are MNHEY and SVGAGI. CDR3 DNA sequence: TGTGCCAGCAGTTACCGATGGACAGGGGGGGACACTGAAGCTTTCTTT. Translated, it gives CASSYRWTGGDTEAFF.